These 7 T cell receptor beta chains were all obtained from the same sample, sequenced in a study of blood T cell repertoires in COVID-19. The method was immunoSEQ multiplex PCR; TCRdb's version includes in-frame clones alone and lacks a portion of them. The sample has hundreds of thousands of clones; roughly nine tenths are singletons. Specimen: PBMCs or T cells enriched from blood (not recorded which). These receptors all come from a man aged 60-69 years who had recovered from COVID-19.

The genes are TRBV19 and TRBJ2-1; 11 bases agree with TRBD1. The CDR3 spans 16 residues. The trim removed 5 bases at V and 6 bases at J, leaving 9 bases unmatched. Looked up from germline, CDR1 is LNHDA and CDR2 is SQIVND (reference sequence). The CDR3 DNA sequence: TGTGCCAGTAGTGGGAGGGACAGGGGGTGGTCCAATGAGCAGTTCTTC. This encodes CASSGRDRGWSNEQFF.

A single count supports this clone. One junction end disagrees with the germline gene, perhaps due to a read error. The same CDR3 is also encoded by other DNA sequences in this sample. The chain joins TRBV7-2 to TRBJ2-7, with TRBD1 identical over 10 bases. The CDR3 runs 14 residues. CDR1 and CDR2 from the germline V gene are SGHTA and FQGNSA. The CDR3 DNA sequence: TGTGCTAGCAGCCCTTCGGGACAGGGGTACGAGCAGTACTTC. Its protein is CASSPSGQGYEQYF.

There are a few counts of this clone. The rearrangement uses TRBV2 and TRBJ2-5; 10 nucleotides agree with TRBD2. V lost 2 bases, J lost 4 bases, and 13 bases stayed unmatched. The CDR3 spans 18 residues. Germline V gene sequence: CDR1 SNHLY, CDR2 FYNNEI. CDR3 DNA: TGTGCCAGCAGTGAATGGGGCTTGGGAGCGGGAGGGTCAGAGACCCAGTACTTC. Translated: CASSEWGLGAGGSETQYF.

The CDR3 DNA is TGCGCCAGCAGTGTTGGGGGGTTAGGGAACACTGAAGCTTTCTTT. Protein sequence: CASSVGGLGNTEAFF. V and J are TRBV5-1 and TRBJ1-1; TRBD1 might be the D (5 bases). This CDR3 is built from 15 residues. Germline V gene sequence: CDR1 SGHRS, CDR2 YFSETQ. V was pared by 5 bases and J by 1 base, with 15 bases between.

This clone was seen only a few times. This sequence joins TRBV18 and TRBJ1-5; TRBD1 matches 10 bases. The CDR3 totals 15 residues. The ends lost 5 bases at V and 6 bases at J; junction bases unmatched: 7. CDR1 and CDR2 from the germline V gene are KGHSH and LQKENI. The CDR3 DNA is TGTGCCAGCTCAGCCATCCGGGACAGGGGTCAGCCCCAGCATTTT. This encodes CASSAIRDRGQPQHF. Variable domain in full (rest from reference TRBV18 and TRBJ1-5): NAGVMQNPRHLVRRRGQEARLRCSPMKGHSHVYWYRQLPEEGLKFMVYLQKENIIDESGMPKERFSAEFPKEGPSILRIQQVVRGDSAAYFCASSAIRDRGQPQHFGDGTRLSIL.

V gene TRBV6-7 combines with J gene TRBJ2-1; no clear D gene. Being an ORF, TRBV6-7 has a function that is uncertain. The CDR3 contains 11 residues. V was trimmed by 11 bases and J by 2 bases, leaving 7 bases between them. The CDR3, as DNA: TGTGCCGGCGGCCCCTACAATGAGCAGTTCTTC. This translates into CAGGPYNEQFF.

The chain recombines TRBV5-1 with TRBJ1-5; 9 bases align to TRBD1. There are 15 residues in the CDR3. V lost 4 bases, J lost 7 bases, and 9 bases stayed unmatched. CDR1 and CDR2 from the germline V gene are SGHRS and YFSETQ. The CDR3 nucleotides are TGCGCCAGCAGCCCATTACAGGGGGCTGGGCAGCCCCAGCATTTT. Protein sequence: CASSPLQGAGQPQHF. Looking up the rest from reference TRBV5-1 and TRBJ1-5 gives the full variable domain: KAGVTQTPRYLIKTRGQQVTLSCSPISGHRSVSWYQQTPGQGLQFLFEYFSETQRNKGNFPGRFSGRQFSNSRSEMNVSTLELGDSALYLCASSPLQGAGQPQHFGDGTRLSIL.